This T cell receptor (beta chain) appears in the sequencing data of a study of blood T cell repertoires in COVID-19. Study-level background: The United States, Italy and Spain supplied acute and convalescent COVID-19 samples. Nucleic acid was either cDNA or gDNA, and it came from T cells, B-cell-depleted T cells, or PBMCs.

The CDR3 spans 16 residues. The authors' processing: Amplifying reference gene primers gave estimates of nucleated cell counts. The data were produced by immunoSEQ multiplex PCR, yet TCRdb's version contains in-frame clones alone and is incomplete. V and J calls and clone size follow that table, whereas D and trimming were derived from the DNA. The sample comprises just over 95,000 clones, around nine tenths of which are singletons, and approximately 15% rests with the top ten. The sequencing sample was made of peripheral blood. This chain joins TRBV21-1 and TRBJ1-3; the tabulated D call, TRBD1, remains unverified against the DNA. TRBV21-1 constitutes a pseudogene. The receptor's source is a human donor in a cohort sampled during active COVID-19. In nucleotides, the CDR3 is TGTGCCAGCATCCGGACAACAGGGGGGGGTGGAAACACCATATATTTT. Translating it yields CASIRTTGGGGNTIYF.